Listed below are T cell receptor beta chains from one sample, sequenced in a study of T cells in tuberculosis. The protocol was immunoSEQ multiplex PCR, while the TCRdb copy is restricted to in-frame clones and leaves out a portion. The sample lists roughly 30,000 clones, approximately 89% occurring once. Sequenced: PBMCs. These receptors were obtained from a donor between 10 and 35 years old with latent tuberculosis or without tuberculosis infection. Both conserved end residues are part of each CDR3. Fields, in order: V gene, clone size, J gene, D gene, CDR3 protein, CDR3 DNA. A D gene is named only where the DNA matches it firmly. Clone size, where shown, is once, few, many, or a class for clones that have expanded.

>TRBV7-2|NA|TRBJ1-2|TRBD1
CASSQIQGYGYTF
TGTGCCAGCAGCCAAATACAGGGGTATGGCTACACCTTC
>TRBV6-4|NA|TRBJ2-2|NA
CASSDPAHTGFVLFF
TGTGCCAGCAGTGATCCCGCCCATACAGGGTTTGTGCTGTTTTTT
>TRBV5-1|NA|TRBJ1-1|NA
CASSLTEMNTEAFF
TGCGCCAGCAGCCTGACAGAAATGAACACTGAAGCTTTCTTT
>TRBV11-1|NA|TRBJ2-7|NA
CASSLLEAGAFYEQYF
TGTGCCAGCAGCTTATTAGAGGCAGGGGCTTTCTACGAGCAGTACTTC
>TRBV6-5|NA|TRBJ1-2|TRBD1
CASSIDRGNGYTF
TGTGCCAGCAGCATAGACAGGGGGAATGGCTACACCTTC
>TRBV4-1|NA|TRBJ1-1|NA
CASSLGRTLNTEAFF
TGCGCCAGCAGCCTCGGACGGACACTGAACACTGAAGCTTTCTTT
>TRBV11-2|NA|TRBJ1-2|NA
CASSLVGEANYGYTF
TGTGCCAGCAGCTTAGTAGGGGAAGCTAACTATGGCTACACCTTC
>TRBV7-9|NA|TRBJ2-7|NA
CASSGGGASHEQYF
TGTGCCAGCAGCGGTGGGGGCGCGAGCCACGAGCAGTACTTC
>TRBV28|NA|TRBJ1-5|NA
CASSKSNQPQHF
TGTGCCAGCAGTAAATCTAATCAGCCCCAGCATTTT
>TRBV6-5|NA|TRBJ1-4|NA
CASRPPGLLNEKLFF
TGTGCCAGCAGACCCCCGGGACTGCTGAATGAAAAACTGTTTTTT
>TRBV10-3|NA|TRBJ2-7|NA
CAIGEQGYQYF
TGTGCCATCGGCGAACAGGGATACCAGTACTTC
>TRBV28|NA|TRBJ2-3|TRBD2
CASSPMASGRSDTQYF
TGTGCCAGCAGCCCAATGGCTAGCGGGAGATCAGATACGCAGTATTTT
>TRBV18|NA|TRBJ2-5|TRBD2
CASSPRTSGGPQETQYF
TGTGCCAGCTCACCGCGGACTAGCGGGGGGCCCCAAGAGACCCAGTACTTC
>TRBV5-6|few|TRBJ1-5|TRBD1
CASSKTGADLSNQPQHF
TGTGCCAGCAGCAAGACAGGGGCCGATCTAAGCAATCAGCCCCAGCATTTT
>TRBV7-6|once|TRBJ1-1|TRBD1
CASSSRQGFTEAFF
TGTGCCAGCAGCTCGAGACAGGGATTCACTGAAGCTTTCTTT
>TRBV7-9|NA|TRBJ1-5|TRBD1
CASSLGSGGENQPQHF
TGTGCCAGCAGCTTAGGGTCAGGGGGCGAGAATCAGCCCCAGCATTTT
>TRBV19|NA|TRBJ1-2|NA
CASSIGPVRGTNYGYTF
TGTGCCAGTAGTATTGGTCCGGTCCGGGGGACCAACTATGGCTACACCTTC
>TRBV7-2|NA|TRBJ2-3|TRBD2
CASSLLGGGVADTQYF
TGTGCCAGCAGCTTACTCGGGGGAGGGGTTGCAGATACGCAGTATTTT
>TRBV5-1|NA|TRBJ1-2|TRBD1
CASSPKDRTHRYGYTF
TGCGCCAGCAGCCCAAAGGACAGGACTCATCGCTATGGCTACACCTTC
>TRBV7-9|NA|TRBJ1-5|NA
CASSPHYNQPQHF
TGTGCCAGCAGCCCACATTACAATCAGCCCCAGCATTTT
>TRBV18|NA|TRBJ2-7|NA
CASSPNGGEQYF
TGTGCCAGCTCACCAAACGGGGGAGAGCAGTACTTC
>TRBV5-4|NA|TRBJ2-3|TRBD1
CASSSSDRASTDTQYF
TGTGCCAGCAGCTCCTCGGACAGGGCCAGCACAGATACGCAGTATTTT
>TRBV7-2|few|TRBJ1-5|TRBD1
CASTGGQGRNQPQHF
TGTGCCAGCACGGGGGGACAGGGGCGCAATCAGCCCCAGCATTTT
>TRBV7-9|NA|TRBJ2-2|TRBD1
CASSLRPGQVSGELFF
TGTGCCAGCAGCCTAAGGCCGGGACAGGTGTCCGGGGAGCTGTTTTTT
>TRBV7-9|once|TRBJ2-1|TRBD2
CASGTPGLAVNEQFF
TGTGCCAGCGGAACACCGGGACTAGCGGTAAATGAGCAGTTCTTC
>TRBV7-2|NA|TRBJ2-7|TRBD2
CASSLSSGGEQYF
TGTGCCAGCAGCCTCTCTAGCGGGGGCGAGCAGTACTTC
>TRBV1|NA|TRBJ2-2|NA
CTNKKLWRFHRELFF
TGCACCAACAAAAAGTTGTGGAGATTCCACCGGGAGCTGTTTTTT
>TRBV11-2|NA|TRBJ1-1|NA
CASSLRGGGTSKAFF
TGTGCCAGCAGCTTAAGGGGTGGTGGGACATCGAAAGCTTTCTTT
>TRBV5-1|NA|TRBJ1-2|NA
CASSSITGIGYTF
TGCGCCAGCAGCTCAATTACAGGGATCGGCTACACCTTC
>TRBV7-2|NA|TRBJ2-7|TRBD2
CASSLVGGRARLIPYEQYF
TGTGCCAGCAGCTTAGTCGGCGGGAGGGCTCGTCTCATTCCCTACGAGCAGTACTTC
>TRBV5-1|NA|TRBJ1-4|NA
CASSPGLGINEKLFF
TGCGCCAGCAGCCCTGGACTGGGGATTAATGAAAAACTGTTTTTT
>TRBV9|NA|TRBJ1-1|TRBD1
CASSAASRDSNLLNTEAFF
TGTGCCAGCAGCGCAGCCTCCCGGGACAGCAACCTATTGAACACTGAAGCTTTCTTT
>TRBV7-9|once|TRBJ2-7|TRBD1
CASSLEGATEQYF
TGTGCCAGCAGCTTAGAGGGGGCCACCGAGCAGTACTTC
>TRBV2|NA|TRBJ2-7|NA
CASTGEPYEQYF
TGTGCCAGCACAGGGGAGCCCTACGAGCAGTACTTC
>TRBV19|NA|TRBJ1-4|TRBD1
CASSIPPTGGNEKLFF
TGTGCCAGTAGTATCCCTCCAACAGGGGGCAATGAAAAACTGTTTTTT
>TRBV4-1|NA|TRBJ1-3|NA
CASSQDWAGNTIYF
TGCGCCAGCAGCCAAGATTGGGCAGGGAACACCATATATTTT
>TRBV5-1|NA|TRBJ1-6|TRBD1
CASSLGPQQGAANSPLHF
TGCGCCAGCAGCTTGGGGCCACAACAGGGGGCGGCTAATTCACCCCTCCACTTT
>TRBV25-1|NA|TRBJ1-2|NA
CASSQAGPYGYTF
TGTGCCAGCAGCCAGGCAGGGCCCTATGGCTACACCTTC
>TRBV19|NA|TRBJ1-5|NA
CASSIGTGGYSNQPQHF
TGTGCCAGTAGTATAGGGACGGGGGGATATAGCAATCAGCCCCAGCATTTT
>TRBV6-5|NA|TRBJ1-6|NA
CASSYRGSSPLHF
TGTGCCAGCAGTTATAGGGGCTCTTCACCCCTCCACTTT
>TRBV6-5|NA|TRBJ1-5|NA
CASSYSVQGQPQHF
TGTGCCAGCAGTTACTCGGTACAGGGCCAGCCCCAGCATTTT
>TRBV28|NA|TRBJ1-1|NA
CATMGATEAFF
TGTGCCACCATGGGGGCAACTGAAGCTTTCTTT
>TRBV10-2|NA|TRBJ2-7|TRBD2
CASSEPTGLAGGNTWDYEQYF
TGCGCCAGCAGTGAGCCGACGGGACTAGCGGGGGGAAATACTTGGGACTACGAGCAGTACTTC